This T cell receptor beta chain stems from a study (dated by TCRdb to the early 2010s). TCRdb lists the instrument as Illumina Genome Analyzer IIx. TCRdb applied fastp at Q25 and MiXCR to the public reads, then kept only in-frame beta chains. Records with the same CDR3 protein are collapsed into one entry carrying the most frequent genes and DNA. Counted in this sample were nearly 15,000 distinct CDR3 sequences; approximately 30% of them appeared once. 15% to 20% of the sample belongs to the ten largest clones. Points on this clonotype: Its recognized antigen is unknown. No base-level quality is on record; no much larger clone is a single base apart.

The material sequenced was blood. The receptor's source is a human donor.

This receptor has the CDR3 CASSPGQGSQPQQYF. The nucleotides are TGCGCCAGCAGCCCCGGACAGGGAAGTCAGCCCCAGCAGTACTTC. The rearrangement combines TRBV4-3 with TRBJ2-7, with TRBD1 matching 8 junction bases. V is trimmed back by 4 bases and J by 8 bases, and the junction contains 13 bases that no gene match accounts for. The cysteine opens and the phenylalanine closes a CDR3 of 15 amino acids. Kept here is only the CDR3 DNA, which spans 45 bases and is read in frame from base 1. Sequences LGHNA (CDR1) and YSLEER (CDR2) are obtained from the germline V gene.